These T cell receptor beta chains were read from a single sample in a study of circulating CD8 cells and anti-PD-1 response in melanoma. Each CDR3 protein is one row after TCRdb ran MiXCR on the reads. The table shows a few hundred distinct CDR3 sequences, with less than 9% occurring only once. The material was CD8+ T cells from PBMCs, obtained at baseline or after one month of anti-PD-1 therapy (not recorded which). The receptors stem from a human donor with melanoma. Both conserved end residues are part of each CDR3. A D gene is named only where the DNA matches it firmly. Rows may omit the clone size; those that give it use once, few, many or a size class.

d_call	j_call	v_call	clone_size	cdr3_nt	cdr3_aa
TRBD2	TRBJ2-3	TRBV2	large	TGTGCCAGCAGTGACGTCCTAGCGGGGGAGGTGTATACGCAGTATTTT	CASSDVLAGEVYTQYF
-	TRBJ2-7	TRBV11-2	large	TGTGCCAGCAGCTTATCAGCCGGAGCCTACGAGCAGTACTTC	CASSLSAGAYEQYF
-	TRBJ2-3	TRBV9	large	TGTGCCAGCAGCGTTATCGGGGAAGCAGATACGCAGTATTTT	CASSVIGEADTQYF
-	TRBJ1-5	TRBV19	large	TGTGCCAGTAGAGCCATTCTGGGCGGAAGCCAGCCCCAGCATTTT	CASRAILGGSQPQHF
-	TRBJ2-4	TRBV29-1	large	TGCAGCGCCCTAGGGCCAGGGGGTAGCGGGACCAAAAACATTCAGTACTTC	CSALGPGGSGTKNIQYF
-	TRBJ2-1	TRBV28	medium-sized	TGTGCCAGCAGCCCAGAGTGGGGGTTCGATTTCAATGAGCAGTTCTTC	CASSPEWGFDFNEQFF
-	TRBJ1-1	TRBV19	-	TGTGCCAGTAGTTTAAGGGCAGGTAACACTGAAGCTTTCTTT	CASSLRAGNTEAFF
TRBD1	TRBJ2-6	TRBV4-3	large	TGCGCCAGCAGCCAACTGGCCGGGACAGGGAGCTTTGGGGCCAACGTCCTGACTTTC	CASSQLAGTGSFGANVLTF
-	TRBJ1-5	TRBV4-1	large	TGCGCCAGCAGCCAAGACAGGGATCAGCCCCAGCATTTT	CASSQDRDQPQHF
-	TRBJ1-1	TRBV4-1	medium-sized	TGCGCCAGCAGCCTCGGGCCGGGAGACACTGAAGCTTTCTTT	CASSLGPGDTEAFF
TRBD1	TRBJ2-7	TRBV20-1	medium-sized	TGCAGTGCTAGAGATAATTCGCCCGGGACAGAGACCTACGAGCAGTACTTC	CSARDNSPGTETYEQYF
TRBD1	TRBJ2-3	TRBV7-3	few	TGTGCCAGCAGCTTGGGACAGGGGCGAGCTAGCACAGATACGCAGTATTTT	CASSLGQGRASTDTQYF
-	TRBJ2-1	TRBV12-3/TRBV12-4	medium-sized	TGTGCCAGCAGCCCTCCCTCCTACAATGAGCAGTTCTTC	CASSPPSYNEQFF
-	TRBJ1-1	TRBV10-2	large	TGCGCCAGCGCGGACACTGAAGCTTTCTTT	CASADTEAFF
TRBD2	TRBJ2-3	TRBV20-1	medium-sized	TGCAGTGCCGACCTACCGGGACTAGAGCGTACAGATACGCAGTATTTT	CSADLPGLERTDTQYF
TRBD1	TRBJ2-5	TRBV28	medium-sized	TGTGCCAGCAGTTTGACAGGGCCCGAGGAAGAGACCCAGTACTTC	CASSLTGPEEETQYF
TRBD2	TRBJ2-3	TRBV9	-	TGTGCCAGCAGCGTACCAGGAGCGGGGGAAGATACGCAGTATTTT	CASSVPGAGEDTQYF
-	TRBJ2-1	TRBV5-5	medium-sized	TGTGCCAGCAGCCCTGTGAGGGAGCAGTTCTTC	CASSPVREQFF
-	TRBJ2-5	TRBV5-4	-	TGTGCCAGCAGCTCTGGACTGGACGGCGAGACCCAGTACTTC	CASSSGLDGETQYF
TRBD2	TRBJ2-1	TRBV27	medium-sized	TGTGCCAGCAGCGTATGGGGGGGCTCCTACAATGAGCAGTTCTTC	CASSVWGGSYNEQFF
-	TRBJ2-7	TRBV7-3	large	TGTGCCAGCAGCTTAACCCCTAGCTCCTACTACGAGCAGTACTTC	CASSLTPSSYYEQYF
-	TRBJ2-7	TRBV19	medium-sized	TGTGCCAGTAGTATGGCGACGTTTGTAGAGCAGTACTTC	CASSMATFVEQYF
-	TRBJ2-3	TRBV11-2	large	TGTGCCAGCACCCTCATGGTCGGTGGGGGCTACACAGATACGCAGTATTTT	CASTLMVGGGYTDTQYF
-	TRBJ1-5	TRBV27	large	TGTGCCAGCAGTTTATTAGGAAATCAGCCCCAGCATTTT	CASSLLGNQPQHF
-	TRBJ2-5	TRBV19	large	TGTGCCAGTAGTTTGGCAGCACAAGAGACCCAGTACTTC	CASSLAAQETQYF
-	TRBJ2-3	TRBV14	hyperexpanded	TGTGCCAGCAGCCCGGGAGCGGCGAACACAGATACGCAGTATTTT	CASSPGAANTDTQYF
-	TRBJ2-2	TRBV27	large	TGTGCCAGCAGTTTAAATTTGGGTGCCGGGGAGCTGTTTTTT	CASSLNLGAGELFF
-	TRBJ2-3	TRBV25-1	hyperexpanded	TGTGCCAGCGGATGGGGCACAGATACGCAGTATTTT	CASGWGTDTQYF
-	TRBJ1-2	TRBV2	few	TGTGCCGCAGCGTATGGCCCCGAGGGTGGCTACACCTTC	CAAAYGPEGGYTF